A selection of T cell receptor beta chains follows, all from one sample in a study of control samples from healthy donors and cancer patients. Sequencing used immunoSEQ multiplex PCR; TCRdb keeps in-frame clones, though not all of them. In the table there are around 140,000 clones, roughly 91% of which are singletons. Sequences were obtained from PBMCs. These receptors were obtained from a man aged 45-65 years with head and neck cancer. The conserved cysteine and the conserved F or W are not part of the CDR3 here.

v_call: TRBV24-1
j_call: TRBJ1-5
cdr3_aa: ATSDLEGGDKPQH

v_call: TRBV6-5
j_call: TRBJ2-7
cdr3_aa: ASSYSGDEGYEQY

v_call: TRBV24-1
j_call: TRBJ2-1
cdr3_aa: ATGYTSGSVSDNEQF

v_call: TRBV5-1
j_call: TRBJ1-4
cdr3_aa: ASSFQGGPEKLF

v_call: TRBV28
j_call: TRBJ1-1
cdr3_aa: ASITPSEGNTEAF

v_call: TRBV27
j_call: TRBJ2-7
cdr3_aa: ASSVLPGSYEQY

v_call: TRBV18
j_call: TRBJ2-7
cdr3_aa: ASSKLPEGEEQY

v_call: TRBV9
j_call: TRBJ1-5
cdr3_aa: ASGTGSYQPQH

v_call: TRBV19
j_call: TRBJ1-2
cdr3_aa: ASKGHGYT

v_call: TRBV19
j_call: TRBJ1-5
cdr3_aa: ASSTGVGNQPQH

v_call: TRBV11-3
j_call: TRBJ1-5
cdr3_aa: ASSLMGANTHQPQH

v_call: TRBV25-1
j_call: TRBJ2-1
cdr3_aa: ASRIGGTTDNEQF

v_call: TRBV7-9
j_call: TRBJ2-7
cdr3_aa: ASSFGTRDYEQY

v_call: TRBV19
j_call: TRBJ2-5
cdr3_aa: ASNSPSAGETQY

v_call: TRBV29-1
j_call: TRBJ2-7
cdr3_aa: SVRGQAYEQY

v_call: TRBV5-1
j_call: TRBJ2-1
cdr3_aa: ASSLGHGTSLYNEQF

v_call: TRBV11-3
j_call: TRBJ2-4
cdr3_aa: ASSLGGWGGVSNIQY

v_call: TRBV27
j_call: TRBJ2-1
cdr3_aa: AIRAAYLNEQF

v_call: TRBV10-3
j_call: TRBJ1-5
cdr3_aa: AIGQGDNQPQH

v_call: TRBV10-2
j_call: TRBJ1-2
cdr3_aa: ASSESYPGPYT

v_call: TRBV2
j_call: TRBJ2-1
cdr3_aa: ASREGEGYNEQF

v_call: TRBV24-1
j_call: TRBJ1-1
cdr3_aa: ATSEEKNTEAF

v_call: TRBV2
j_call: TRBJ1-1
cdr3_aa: ASTGTGNTEAF

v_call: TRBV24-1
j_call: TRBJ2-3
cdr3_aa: ATGSGAGDTQY

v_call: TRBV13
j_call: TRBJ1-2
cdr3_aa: ASSLGGLDYGYT

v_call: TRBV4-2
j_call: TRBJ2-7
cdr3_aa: ASSQAGQSYEQY

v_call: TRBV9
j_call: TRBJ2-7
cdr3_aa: ASSVGGGGYEQY

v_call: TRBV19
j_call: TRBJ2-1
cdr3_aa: ASSLAGGYNEQF

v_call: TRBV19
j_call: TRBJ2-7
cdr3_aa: ASSLAGGHYEQY

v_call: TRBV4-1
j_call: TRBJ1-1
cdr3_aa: ASSQDLQGGTEAF

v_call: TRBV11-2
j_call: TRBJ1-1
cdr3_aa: ASSPRRAGTEAF

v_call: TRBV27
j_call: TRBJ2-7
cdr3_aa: ASSLAGPYEQY

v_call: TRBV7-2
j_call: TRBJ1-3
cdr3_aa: ASSLALKGQGKRGNTIY

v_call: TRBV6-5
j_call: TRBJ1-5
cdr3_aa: ASSYSKDQPQH

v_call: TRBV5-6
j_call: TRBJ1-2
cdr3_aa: ASSPRTGARSRYGYT

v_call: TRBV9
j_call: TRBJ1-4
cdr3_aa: ASSVGQGPLMEKLF

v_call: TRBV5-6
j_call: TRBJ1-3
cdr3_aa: ASSLALGSGNTIY

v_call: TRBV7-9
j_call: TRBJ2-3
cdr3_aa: ASSYRWDYPPSSTDTQY

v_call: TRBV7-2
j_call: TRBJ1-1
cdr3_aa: ASSSGGRRREAF

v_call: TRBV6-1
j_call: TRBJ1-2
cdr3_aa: ASSAGTGLGETRGYT

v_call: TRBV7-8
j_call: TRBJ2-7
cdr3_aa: ASTPAGYSYEQY

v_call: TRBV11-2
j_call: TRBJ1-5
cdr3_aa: ASSLDTGNQPQH

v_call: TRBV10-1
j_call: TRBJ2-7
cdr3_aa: ATSTGHEQY

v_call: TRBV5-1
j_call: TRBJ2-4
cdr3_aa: ASSLSGENIQY